This TCR beta chain originates from a study of beta chain features in type 1 diabetes. Study-level points and caveats: All four CD4+ subsets of Type 1 diabetes patients contained TCRB CDR3s that were moderately but significantly shorter.

Sequenced material consisted of expressed TCRB transcripts (all of the isolated RNA was reverse transcribed). This table comes from immunoSEQ multiplex PCR, and its TCRdb copy is limited to in-frame clones, with some not included. The sample holds 240,000 or so clones, roughly 70% seen once. This clone was seen a handful of times. Antigen: not known. V shed 8 bases, J shed 2 bases, and the junction held 15 bases outside the gene matches. Germline CDR1 reads SGHTA; CDR2 reads FQGNSA. This CDR3 contains 17 residues. The chain carries TRBV7-2 and TRBJ2-4, with 7 bases lining up with TRBD2. Sequencing input: naive CD4+ T cells from blood. The clonotype originates from a man under 40 in good health. The CDR3 bases are TGTGCCAGCCGGGAGGTGGGCCCCGCCAGAACCAAAAACATTCAGTACTTC. This encodes CASREVGPARTKNIQYF.